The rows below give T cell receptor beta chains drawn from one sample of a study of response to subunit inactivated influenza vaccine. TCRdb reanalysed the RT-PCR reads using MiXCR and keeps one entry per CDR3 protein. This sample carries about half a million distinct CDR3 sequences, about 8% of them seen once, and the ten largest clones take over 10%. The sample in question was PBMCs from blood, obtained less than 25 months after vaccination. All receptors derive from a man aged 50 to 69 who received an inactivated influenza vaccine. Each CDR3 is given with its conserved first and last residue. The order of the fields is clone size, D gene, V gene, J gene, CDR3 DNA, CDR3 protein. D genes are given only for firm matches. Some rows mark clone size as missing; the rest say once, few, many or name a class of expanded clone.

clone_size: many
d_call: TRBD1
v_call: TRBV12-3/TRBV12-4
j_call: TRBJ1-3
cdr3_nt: TGTGCCAGCAGTTCGGAGGGGGCAATAACTGGAAACACCATATATTTT
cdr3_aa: CASSSEGAITGNTIYF

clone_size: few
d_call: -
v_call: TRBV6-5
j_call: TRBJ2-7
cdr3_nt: TGTGCCAGCAGTTACGAATGGAGGGGAAGCGAGCAGTACTTC
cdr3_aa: CASSYEWRGSEQYF

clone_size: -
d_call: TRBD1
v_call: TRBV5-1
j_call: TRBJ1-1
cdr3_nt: TGCGCCAGCAGCCGGGGACAGGGGGAAAGTGAAGCTTTCTTT
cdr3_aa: CASSRGQGESEAFF

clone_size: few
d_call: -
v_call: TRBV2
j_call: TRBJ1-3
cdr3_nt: TGTGCCAGCAGTGATCCCCCGGGGGCTGGAAACACCATATATTTT
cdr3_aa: CASSDPPGAGNTIYF

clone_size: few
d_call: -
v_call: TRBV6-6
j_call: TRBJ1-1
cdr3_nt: TGTGCCAGCAGCCGAACAGGGCTGCCTGAAGCTTTCTTT
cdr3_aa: CASSRTGLPEAFF

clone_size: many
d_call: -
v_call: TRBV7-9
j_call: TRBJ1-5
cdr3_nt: TGTGCCAGCAGCCTCCGACATCCTGGGGACATTAGCAATCAGCCCCAGCATTTT
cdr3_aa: CASSLRHPGDISNQPQHF

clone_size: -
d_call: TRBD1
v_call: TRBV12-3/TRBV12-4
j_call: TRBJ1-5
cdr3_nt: TGTGCCAGCTTGTTGGGGACAGTAAATCAGCGCCAGCATTTT
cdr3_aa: CASLLGTVNQRQHF

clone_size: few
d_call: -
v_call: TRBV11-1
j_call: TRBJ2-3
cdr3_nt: TGTGCCAGCAGCCCCTTCCCCCGTTATCGTGGAGATACGCAGTATTTT
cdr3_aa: CASSPFPRYRGDTQYF

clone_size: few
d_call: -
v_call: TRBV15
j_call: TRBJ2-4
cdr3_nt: TGTGCCACCAGGGCGTCGGAGGGGGTGGCCAAAAACATTCAGTACTTC
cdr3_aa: CATRASEGVAKNIQYF

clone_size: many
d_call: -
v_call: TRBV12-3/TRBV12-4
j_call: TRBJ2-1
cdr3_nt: TGTGCCAGCAAACTCGACGGCTACAATGAGCAGTTCTTC
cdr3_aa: CASKLDGYNEQFF

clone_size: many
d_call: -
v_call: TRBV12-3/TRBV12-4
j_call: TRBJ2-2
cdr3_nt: TGTGCCAGCAGTTTATTAAATGTCTGGGTACCGAACACCGGGGAGCTGTTTTTT
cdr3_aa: CASSLLNVWVPNTGELFF

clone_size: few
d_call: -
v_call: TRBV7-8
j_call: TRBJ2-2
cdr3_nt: TGTGCCAGCAGACATGACCTGAGGCGGGACAGCACCGGGGAGCTGTTTTTT
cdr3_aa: CASRHDLRRDSTGELFF

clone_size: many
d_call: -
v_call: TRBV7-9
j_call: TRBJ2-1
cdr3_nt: TGTGCCAGCAGCTTAGTACTACCCTCCTACAATGAGCAGTTCTTC
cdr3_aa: CASSLVLPSYNEQFF

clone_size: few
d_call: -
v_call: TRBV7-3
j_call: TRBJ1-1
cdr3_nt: TGTGCCAGCAGCAACATGGGAGGAACTGAAGCTTTCTTT
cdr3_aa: CASSNMGGTEAFF

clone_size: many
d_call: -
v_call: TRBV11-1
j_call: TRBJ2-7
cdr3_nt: TGTGCCAGCAGCTTAGACAACGAGCAGTACTTC
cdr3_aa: CASSLDNEQYF

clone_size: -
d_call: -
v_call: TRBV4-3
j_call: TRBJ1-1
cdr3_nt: TGCGCCAGCACCCCGGGGGTTGGGAACACTGAAGCTTTCTTT
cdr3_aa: CASTPGVGNTEAFF

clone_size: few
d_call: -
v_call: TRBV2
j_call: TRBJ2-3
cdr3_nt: TGTGCCAGCAGTACACACACCCAAAGGGTTCAAAGGACAGATACGCAGTATTTT
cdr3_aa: CASSTHTQRVQRTDTQYF

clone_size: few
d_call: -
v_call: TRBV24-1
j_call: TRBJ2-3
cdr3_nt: TGTGCCACTCATCAAGGCGACTGGGGGAAGAGCACAGATACGCAGTATTTT
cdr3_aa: CATHQGDWGKSTDTQYF

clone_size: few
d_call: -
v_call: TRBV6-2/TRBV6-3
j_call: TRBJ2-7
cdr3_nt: TGTGCCAGGTCGACTCCTGACTACGAGCAGTACTTC
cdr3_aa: CARSTPDYEQYF

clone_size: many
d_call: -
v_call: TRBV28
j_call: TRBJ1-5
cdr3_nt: TGTGCCAGCAACGGGGATAGCAATCAGCCCCAGCATTTT
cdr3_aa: CASNGDSNQPQHF

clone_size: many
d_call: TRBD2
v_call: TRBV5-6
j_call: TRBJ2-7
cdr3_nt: TGTGCCAGCAGCTTGGTCAGCGGGAGGGTAGGCGAGCAGTACTTC
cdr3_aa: CASSLVSGRVGEQYF

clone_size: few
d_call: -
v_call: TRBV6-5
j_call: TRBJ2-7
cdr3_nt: TGTGCCAGCAGTTCCCTCGGCGGCGCATTCCGCTACGAGCAGTACTTC
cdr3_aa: CASSSLGGAFRYEQYF

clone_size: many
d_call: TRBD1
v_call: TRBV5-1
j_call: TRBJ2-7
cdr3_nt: TGCGCCAGCAGCTTAGATTTCGACAGGGGCTACGAGCAGTACTTC
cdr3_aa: CASSLDFDRGYEQYF

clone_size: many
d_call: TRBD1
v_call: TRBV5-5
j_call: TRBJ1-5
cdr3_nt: TGTGCCATCAAACCGGGACAGTCCCGTCGAGTCTGTCAGCCCCAGCATTTT
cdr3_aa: CAIKPGQSRRVCQPQHF

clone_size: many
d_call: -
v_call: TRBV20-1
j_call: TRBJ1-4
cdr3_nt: TGCAGTGCTAGAGATTTCAGTGTGACCGATGAAAAACTGTTTTTT
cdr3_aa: CSARDFSVTDEKLFF

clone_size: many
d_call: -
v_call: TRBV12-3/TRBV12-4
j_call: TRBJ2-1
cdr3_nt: TGTGCCAGCAGTTTAGCGGAAGACGCTGAGCAGTTCTTC
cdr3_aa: CASSLAEDAEQFF

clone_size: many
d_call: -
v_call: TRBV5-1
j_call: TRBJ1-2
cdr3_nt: TGCGCCAGCAGCTTGGCCGCCGGTTATTCTAACTATGGCTACACCTTC
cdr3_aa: CASSLAAGYSNYGYTF

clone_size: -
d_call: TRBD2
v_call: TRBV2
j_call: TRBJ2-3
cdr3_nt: TGTGCCAGCAGACCGACTAGCGGGAGGTCAGATACGCAGTATTTT
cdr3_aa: CASRPTSGRSDTQYF

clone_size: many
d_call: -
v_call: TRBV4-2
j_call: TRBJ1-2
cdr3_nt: TGTGCCAGCAGCCAAGTAGGGAATAACTATGGCTACACCTTC
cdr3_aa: CASSQVGNNYGYTF